This TCR beta chain was identified in a study of blood T cell repertoires in COVID-19. About the study: From the United States, Italy and Spain came samples of acute and convalescent COVID-19. T cells, B-cell-depleted T cells, or PBMCs supplied cDNA or gDNA.

As handled by the study authors: Estimated nucleated cell counts came from reference gene primer amplification. Method: immunoSEQ multiplex PCR; TCRdb's copy keeps in-frame clones and lacks some. Clonal size and the V and J genes are those of that table, whereas D and trimming came from the DNA. The sample includes 250,000 or so clones, around 87% of them seen just once. The germline V and J ends were trimmed by 4 bases and 3 bases, with 13 bases remaining between them. The CDR3 loop spans 15 amino acids. Per the germline V gene, CDR1 is LNHDA and CDR2 is SQIVND (reference sequence). The source is a woman aged 70-85 years with active or convalescent COVID-19. The chain employs TRBV19 and TRBJ1-5, with D uncertain. Sequences were obtained from peripheral blood. The CDR3 loop is CASSNDLPINQPQHF. In nucleotides, the CDR3 is TGTGCCAGTAGTAACGACTTACCCATCAATCAGCCCCAGCATTTT.